The 8 T cell receptor beta chains given below trace back to one sample, sequenced in a study of monozygotic twins with inflammatory bowel disease. TCRdb reprocessed the 5' RACE reads and reports one entry per CDR3 protein, with no DNA. The clone table shows about 330,000 distinct CDR3 sequences, with the ten largest holding 2% to 2.5%. Source material: blood. The receptors here all came from a human donor with ulcerative colitis or Crohn's disease, or a healthy co-twin of an affected twin (not recorded which).

This sequence joins TRBV30 and TRBJ1-1. Germline-derived CDR1 and CDR2 are GTSNPN and SVGIG (reference sequence). The CDR3 contains 13 residues. The CDR3 protein is CASNFLRNTEAFF.

This chain connects TRBV7-2 to TRBJ1-3. CDR1 is SGHTA and CDR2 is FQGNSA in the germline V gene. CDR3 length: 13 amino acids. CDR3 loop: CASSLGAGNTIYF.

J is TRBJ2-3 and V is TRBV11-2; as DNA is missing, the TRBD1 call by TCRdb cannot be tested. The V gene's germline CDR1 is SGHAT and CDR2 FQNNGV. CDR3 size: 14 residues. CDR3 in amino acids: CASSSGGLAGAQYF.

V gene TRBV7-9 combines with J gene TRBJ2-3; TCRdb indicates TRBD2, and absent DNA this call remains unverified. Germline-derived CDR1 and CDR2 are SEHNR and FQNEAQ (reference sequence). CDR3 size: 16 residues. The chain's CDR3 is CASSLALAGFTDTQYF.

The rearrangement uses TRBV20-1 and TRBJ1-5. The CDR3 extends over 14 amino acids. CDR1 is DFQATT, CDR2 SNEGSKA, per germline (reference sequence). CDR3 in amino acids: CSANAGWANQPQHF.

V is TRBV4-2 and J is TRBJ2-2; TCRdb names TRBD2, which stays unverified in the absence of DNA. Germline V lookup: CDR1 LGHNA, CDR2 YNFKEQ. This CDR3 is built from 17 residues. This CDR3 is CASSQDLAGVGTGELFF.

The CDR3 loop is CASSTRTALYEQYF. The J gene is TRBJ2-7, the V gene TRBV7-2; the TCRdb D gene call, TRBD1, has no DNA to confirm it. The germline gives CDR1 SGHTA, CDR2 FQGNSA. The CDR3 runs 14 residues. Drawing the rest from reference TRBV7-2 and TRBJ2-7, the complete variable domain is GAGVSQSPSNKVTEKGKDVELRCDPISGHTALYWYRQSLGQGLEFLIYFQGNSAPDKSGLPSDRFSAERTGGSVSTLTIQRTQQEDSAVYLCASSTRTALYEQYFGPGTRLTVT.

Here the CDR3 reads CSARGAGAGNEQFF. The chain couples TRBV20-1 to TRBJ2-1; TCRdb outputs TRBD1, but without DNA this stays unchecked. The CDR3 length is 14 residues. CDR1 and CDR2 (germline): DFQATT, SNEGSKA (reference sequence).